The rows below give T cell receptor beta chains drawn from one sample of a study of T cell changes during pregnancy in multiple sclerosis. Measured with immunoSEQ multiplex PCR; TCRdb has only the in-frame clones, and not every one. The data show 50,000 to 60,000 clones, just over 90% seen once. The sample in question was peripheral blood, obtained in the first trimester of pregnancy. The receptors were sampled from a female donor in good health, enrolled as a control in a pregnancy study. CDR3s include the opening cysteine and the closing phenylalanine or tryptophan. The order of the fields is J gene, V gene, clone size, D gene, CDR3 DNA, CDR3 protein. A D gene is named only where the DNA matches it firmly. Only part of the rows carry a size: once, few, many, or a class if the clone is expanded.

J: TRBJ2-7; V: TRBV5-1; size: NA; D: TRBD2; DNA: TGCGCCTGTGGGACTAGCGGAGGCGAGCAGTACTTC; CDR3: CACGTSGGEQYF
J: TRBJ2-2; V: TRBV5-1; size: NA; D: NA; DNA: TGCGCCAGCAGCTTAGGGATTAGCGCTGACACCGGGGAGCTGTTTTTT; CDR3: CASSLGISADTGELFF
J: TRBJ1-1; V: TRBV5-4; size: NA; D: NA; DNA: TGTGCCAGCTTCCTCCGGGACAAGAACACTGAAGCTTTCTTT; CDR3: CASFLRDKNTEAFF
J: TRBJ2-1; V: TRBV5-4; size: NA; D: TRBD2; DNA: TGTGCCAGCAGCTTGGCTAGCGGGGGGGCTAACAATGAGCAGTTCTTC; CDR3: CASSLASGGANNEQFF
J: TRBJ2-7; V: TRBV6-1; size: NA; D: NA; DNA: TGTGCCAGCAGAAAAAACAGGGTCCACGAGCAGTACTTC; CDR3: CASRKNRVHEQYF
J: TRBJ1-1; V: TRBV19; size: NA; D: NA; DNA: TGTGCCAGTAGTATTCTCTTCGGGGGGATGAACACTGAAGCTTTCTTT; CDR3: CASSILFGGMNTEAFF
J: TRBJ2-3; V: TRBV10-3; size: NA; D: NA; DNA: TGTGCCTCACATAGCACAGATACGCAGTATTTT; CDR3: CASHSTDTQYF
J: TRBJ2-7; V: TRBV14; size: NA; D: NA; DNA: TGTGCCAGCAGCCAAGATGGAAGGGGCGACGAGCAGTACTTC; CDR3: CASSQDGRGDEQYF
J: TRBJ2-3; V: TRBV6-6; size: NA; D: NA; DNA: TGTGCCAGCTCGACCCCGGGACAAAACACAGATACGCAGTATTTT; CDR3: CASSTPGQNTDTQYF
J: TRBJ2-1; V: TRBV5-1; size: NA; D: TRBD2; DNA: TGCGCCAGCAGCTTTGCTAGCGGGAGCTACAATGAGCAGTTCTTC; CDR3: CASSFASGSYNEQFF
J: TRBJ2-1; V: TRBV4-1; size: NA; D: NA; DNA: TGCGCCAGCAGCCAAGAGGGTGGACTCCCGAGCTCCTACAATGAGCAGTTCTTC; CDR3: CASSQEGGLPSSYNEQFF
J: TRBJ2-7; V: TRBV7-6; size: once; D: NA; DNA: TGTGCCAGCAGCTCACAGGGTAGCGAGCAGTACTTC; CDR3: CASSSQGSEQYF
J: TRBJ1-5; V: TRBV15; size: NA; D: NA; DNA: TGTGCCACCAGCAGAGGCAGGGGCAATCAGCCCCAGCATTTT; CDR3: CATSRGRGNQPQHF
J: TRBJ2-3; V: TRBV7-3; size: NA; D: NA; DNA: TGTGCCAGCAGCTCGCAGGGCGGTAGCACAGATACGCAGTATTTT; CDR3: CASSSQGGSTDTQYF
J: TRBJ2-2; V: TRBV18; size: NA; D: TRBD1; DNA: TGTGCCAGCTCACCGGGCAGGGGGTACACCGGGGAGCTGTTTTTT; CDR3: CASSPGRGYTGELFF
J: TRBJ1-1; V: TRBV7-2; size: NA; D: NA; DNA: TGTGCCAGCAGCCCATCCGGACAGTTTAACACTGAAGCTTTCTTT; CDR3: CASSPSGQFNTEAFF
J: TRBJ2-1; V: TRBV5-1; size: NA; D: NA; DNA: TGCGCCAGCAGCTTGGGACAGGTCAATGAGCAGTTCTTC; CDR3: CASSLGQVNEQFF
J: TRBJ2-1; V: TRBV7-9; size: NA; D: TRBD2; DNA: TGTGCCAGCAGCTCCCGACTAGCGGCTCGAAATGAGCAGTTCTTC; CDR3: CASSSRLAARNEQFF
J: TRBJ2-2; V: TRBV7-8; size: NA; D: NA; DNA: TGTGCCAGCAGCCCCATCAAAGCGGGCGCTACTAACAGGGAGCTGTTTTTT; CDR3: CASSPIKAGATNRELFF
J: TRBJ2-1; V: TRBV28; size: NA; D: TRBD2; DNA: TGTGCAACCGGGGAGGGCGGGTATCGCAATGAGCAGTTCTTC; CDR3: CATGEGGYRNEQFF
J: TRBJ2-7; V: TRBV14; size: NA; D: NA; DNA: TGTGCCAGCAGCCTGGCTGACTACGAGCAGTACTTC; CDR3: CASSLADYEQYF
J: TRBJ2-3; V: TRBV5-6; size: once; D: TRBD2; DNA: TGTGCCAGCAGCCCAACTAGCGGGAGGGCGGGCACAGATACGCAGTATTTT; CDR3: CASSPTSGRAGTDTQYF
J: TRBJ1-3; V: TRBV5-6; size: NA; D: TRBD1; DNA: TGTGCTAGCAGCTTCGGGACAGGGGGCAGTGGAAACACCATATATTTT; CDR3: CASSFGTGGSGNTIYF
J: TRBJ1-1; V: TRBV6-1; size: once; D: NA; DNA: TGTGGAGGGAGGACTGAAGCTTTCTTT; CDR3: CGGRTEAFF
J: TRBJ1-2; V: TRBV7-8; size: NA; D: NA; DNA: TGTGCCAGCAGCTTAGGGGACACTGGATCCTATGGCTACACCTTC; CDR3: CASSLGDTGSYGYTF
J: TRBJ2-7; V: TRBV28; size: NA; D: TRBD2; DNA: TGTGCCAGCAGCCAAAGCGGGAGAAGCGACGAGCAGTACTTC; CDR3: CASSQSGRSDEQYF
J: TRBJ1-1; V: TRBV11-2; size: NA; D: TRBD1; DNA: TGTGCCAGCAGCCGGGACAGGGGCACTGAAGCTTTCTTT; CDR3: CASSRDRGTEAFF
J: TRBJ2-5; V: TRBV4-1; size: NA; D: TRBD2; DNA: TGCGCCAGCAGCCAAGTGGGACTAGCGGGAGGGCCGCTTCCAGGGGAGACCCAGTACTTC; CDR3: CASSQVGLAGGPLPGETQYF
J: TRBJ2-7; V: TRBV6-5; size: NA; D: TRBD1; DNA: TGTGCCAGCAGTTACTATGGGGACAGCTCCTACGAGCAGTACTTC; CDR3: CASSYYGDSSYEQYF
J: TRBJ2-7; V: TRBV7-6; size: NA; D: TRBD2; DNA: TGTGCCAGCAGCCCTCTGGGGGGGGTGCCCTACGAGCAGTACTTC; CDR3: CASSPLGGVPYEQYF
J: TRBJ1-2; V: TRBV6-6; size: NA; D: NA; DNA: TGTGCCAGCAGGGGCGGGGCTGCCTATGGCTACACCTTC; CDR3: CASRGGAAYGYTF
J: TRBJ1-5; V: TRBV18; size: NA; D: TRBD1; DNA: TGTGCCAGCTCACGCAGGGACAGGGAAGGTCAGCCCCAGCATTTT; CDR3: CASSRRDREGQPQHF
J: TRBJ1-2; V: TRBV19; size: NA; D: NA; DNA: TGTGCCAGTAGAGTTCTGCCTAGGGGGGGATACACCTTC; CDR3: CASRVLPRGGYTF
J: TRBJ2-7; V: TRBV6-1; size: NA; D: NA; DNA: TGTGCCAGCAGTGGAGATTTACGGGGCGAGCAGTACTTC; CDR3: CASSGDLRGEQYF
J: TRBJ2-1; V: TRBV29-1; size: NA; D: NA; DNA: TGCAGCGTTGAGGGGGGCCGGGGGGATTACAATGAGCAGTTCTTC; CDR3: CSVEGGRGDYNEQFF
J: TRBJ1-4; V: TRBV11-3; size: NA; D: TRBD1; DNA: TGTGCCAGCAGCTTGGACAGGGGGCGAGAAAAACTGTTTTTT; CDR3: CASSLDRGREKLFF
J: TRBJ1-6; V: TRBV7-2; size: NA; D: TRBD1; DNA: TGTGCCAGCAGCCCGGGACAGGGAAATTCACCCCTCCACTTT; CDR3: CASSPGQGNSPLHF
J: TRBJ2-1; V: TRBV11-2; size: NA; D: NA; DNA: TGTGCCAGCAGCTTATTGGACAGCCGGTCCCTCTACAATGAGCAGTTCTTC; CDR3: CASSLLDSRSLYNEQFF
J: TRBJ2-7; V: TRBV19; size: once; D: NA; DNA: TGTGCCAGTAGTATACGTAGCCGAAGTTCCTACGAGCAGTACTTC; CDR3: CASSIRSRSSYEQYF
J: TRBJ2-3; V: TRBV4-1; size: NA; D: NA; DNA: TGCGCCAGCAGCCAACCCGGGGGTGGTGGCCCAGATACGCAGTATTTT; CDR3: CASSQPGGGGPDTQYF
J: TRBJ2-7; V: TRBV9; size: NA; D: NA; DNA: TGTGCCAGCAGCGTTGGCCAGGGGACGTACGAGCAGTACTTC; CDR3: CASSVGQGTYEQYF
J: TRBJ2-3; V: TRBV6-6; size: NA; D: TRBD1; DNA: TGTGCCAGCAGGGACACGAGGGACAGGGGCACAGATACGCAGTATTTT; CDR3: CASRDTRDRGTDTQYF
J: TRBJ2-1; V: TRBV5-1; size: NA; D: TRBD2; DNA: TGCGCCAGCAGCCCGGGACTAGGAAGCGATGAGCAGTTCTTC; CDR3: CASSPGLGSDEQFF
J: TRBJ2-4; V: TRBV6-5; size: once; D: NA; DNA: TGTGCCAGCAGGGAGATCGACAGGCCAGGCATTCAGTACTTC; CDR3: CASREIDRPGIQYF
J: TRBJ2-7; V: TRBV7-9; size: NA; D: NA; DNA: TGTGCCAGCAGCCGCCCCACGACAGGTGGATTGGAGCAGTACTTC; CDR3: CASSRPTTGGLEQYF
J: TRBJ2-7; V: TRBV2; size: NA; D: TRBD2; DNA: TGTGCCAGCAGTGCGGTAGCGGGGGACTCCTACGAGCAGTACTTC; CDR3: CASSAVAGDSYEQYF